This is a list of T cell receptor beta chains from one sample in a study of Ad26.COV2.S vaccination and SARS-CoV-2 variants. The table came from immunoSEQ multiplex PCR; TCRdb's copy has only in-frame clones and leaves some out. This table holds about 350,000 clones, about 85% found once. Sequences were derived from peripheral blood, sampled in a trial of Ad26.COV2.S vaccine versus placebo. The receptors here all came from a person aged 18-65 years who received the Ad26.COV2.S COVID-19 vaccine or a placebo. CDR3s include the opening cysteine and the closing phenylalanine or tryptophan. D genes are given only for firm matches. A clone size is listed for some rows: how often the clone was seen (once, few, many), or a class if it is expanded.

V gene: TRBV15; D gene: -; J gene: TRBJ2-7; clone size: -; CDR3 length: 14; CDR3 protein: CATSTSGTPYEQYF; CDR3 DNA: TGTGCCACCAGCACCTCCGGGACACCCTACGAGCAGTACTTC
V gene: TRBV7-8; D gene: -; J gene: TRBJ2-2; clone size: -; CDR3 length: 12; CDR3 protein: CANKGDTGELFF; CDR3 DNA: TGTGCCAACAAAGGGGACACCGGGGAGCTGTTTTTT
V gene: TRBV19; D gene: TRBD1; J gene: TRBJ1-4; clone size: -; CDR3 length: 14; CDR3 protein: CASTDRATNEKLFF; CDR3 DNA: TGTGCCAGTACCGACAGGGCCACTAATGAAAAACTGTTTTTT
V gene: TRBV27; D gene: TRBD2; J gene: TRBJ2-1; clone size: -; CDR3 length: 13; CDR3 protein: CASSVSLTSGQFF; CDR3 DNA: TGTGCCAGCAGTGTATCCCTGACTAGCGGGCAGTTCTTC
V gene: TRBV23-1; D gene: -; J gene: TRBJ2-1; clone size: -; CDR3 length: 15; CDR3 protein: CASPPLVAEDNEQFF; CDR3 DNA: TGCGCCAGCCCCCCTTTGGTGGCCGAGGACAATGAGCAGTTCTTC
V gene: TRBV11-2; D gene: TRBD2; J gene: TRBJ2-7; clone size: -; CDR3 length: 14; CDR3 protein: CASSVAGGAYEQYF; CDR3 DNA: TGTGCCAGCAGCGTAGCGGGCGGCGCCTACGAGCAGTACTTC
V gene: TRBV4-1; D gene: TRBD1; J gene: TRBJ2-7; clone size: -; CDR3 length: 15; CDR3 protein: CASSQEPDRGDEQYF; CDR3 DNA: TGCGCCAGCAGCCAAGAGCCCGACAGGGGTGACGAGCAGTACTTC
V gene: TRBV7-2; D gene: TRBD1; J gene: TRBJ2-1; clone size: -; CDR3 length: 18; CDR3 protein: CASSSKGLTGDPYNEQFF; CDR3 DNA: TGTGCCAGCAGCTCAAAGGGGTTGACAGGGGACCCATACAATGAGCAGTTCTTC
V gene: TRBV6-2/TRBV6-3; D gene: -; J gene: TRBJ2-5; clone size: -; CDR3 length: 12; CDR3 protein: CASSYSPETQYF; CDR3 DNA: TGTGCCAGCAGTTACAGCCCAGAGACCCAGTACTTC
V gene: TRBV6-6; D gene: -; J gene: TRBJ1-1; clone size: -; CDR3 length: 13; CDR3 protein: CASLDRLNTEAFF; CDR3 DNA: TGTGCCAGCCTCGACAGGTTAAACACTGAAGCTTTCTTT
V gene: TRBV30; D gene: -; J gene: TRBJ1-2; clone size: -; CDR3 length: 12; CDR3 protein: CAWEGNNYGYTF; CDR3 DNA: TGTGCCTGGGAGGGGAATAACTATGGCTACACCTTC
V gene: TRBV29-1; D gene: -; J gene: TRBJ2-7; clone size: -; CDR3 length: 18; CDR3 protein: CSVEVYERDTIPTYEQYF; CDR3 DNA: TGCAGCGTTGAAGTGTATGAGCGGGACACTATACCTACCTACGAGCAGTACTTC
V gene: TRBV27; D gene: -; J gene: TRBJ2-7; clone size: once; CDR3 length: 15; CDR3 protein: CASSFQTGVGYEQYF; CDR3 DNA: TGTGCCAGCAGTTTTCAGACTGGAGTGGGCTACGAGCAGTACTTC
V gene: TRBV30; D gene: TRBD1; J gene: TRBJ2-7; clone size: -; CDR3 length: 17; CDR3 protein: CAWSLKGQRPGSYEQYF; CDR3 DNA: TGTGCCTGGAGCCTAAAGGGACAGCGGCCAGGTAGCTACGAGCAGTACTTC
V gene: TRBV24-1; D gene: -; J gene: TRBJ1-5; clone size: -; CDR3 length: 14; CDR3 protein: CATSDLGTHQPQHF; CDR3 DNA: TGTGCCACCAGTGATCTTGGGACCCATCAGCCCCAGCATTTT
V gene: TRBV6-2/TRBV6-3; D gene: TRBD2; J gene: TRBJ2-1; clone size: -; CDR3 length: 15; CDR3 protein: CASSYPGGLNNEQFF; CDR3 DNA: TGTGCCAGCAGTTACCCGGGGGGGCTAAACAATGAGCAGTTCTTC
V gene: TRBV5-1; D gene: -; J gene: TRBJ2-2; clone size: -; CDR3 length: 12; CDR3 protein: CASRQITGELFF; CDR3 DNA: TGCGCCAGCCGCCAGATCACCGGGGAGCTGTTTTTT
V gene: TRBV11-2; D gene: -; J gene: TRBJ2-2; clone size: -; CDR3 length: 13; CDR3 protein: CASSSPWTGELFF; CDR3 DNA: TGTGCCAGCAGCTCCCCGTGGACCGGGGAGCTGTTTTTT
V gene: TRBV14; D gene: -; J gene: TRBJ1-3; clone size: -; CDR3 length: 16; CDR3 protein: CASSPNVGSSGNTIYF; CDR3 DNA: TGTGCCAGCAGCCCCAATGTGGGCAGCTCTGGAAACACCATATATTTT
V gene: TRBV12-3/TRBV12-4; D gene: -; J gene: TRBJ1-2; clone size: -; CDR3 length: 12; CDR3 protein: CASRLREGGYTF; CDR3 DNA: TGTGCCAGCAGACTGCGGGAGGGAGGCTACACCTTC
V gene: TRBV5-3; D gene: TRBD2; J gene: TRBJ2-5; clone size: -; CDR3 length: 16; CDR3 protein: CARSFWTSGLGETQYF; CDR3 DNA: TGTGCCAGAAGCTTTTGGACTAGCGGGTTGGGAGAGACCCAGTACTTC
V gene: TRBV5-5; D gene: TRBD1; J gene: TRBJ1-6; clone size: many; CDR3 length: 15; CDR3 protein: CASSLGDRGSSPLHF; CDR3 DNA: TGTGCCAGCAGCTTGGGGGACAGGGGAAGCTCACCCCTCCACTTT
V gene: TRBV5-1; D gene: -; J gene: TRBJ1-1; clone size: -; CDR3 length: 14; CDR3 protein: CASSQPTENTEAFF; CDR3 DNA: TGCGCCAGCAGCCAACCGACAGAAAACACTGAAGCTTTCTTT